This T cell receptor (beta chain) is drawn from a study of T cell responses to AZD1222 COVID-19 vaccine. V was trimmed by 4 bases and J by 5 bases, leaving 6 bases between them. CDR1 is MGHDK, CDR2 SYGVNS, per germline. This CDR3 region has 11 residues. Profiled with immunoSEQ multiplex PCR; TCRdb holds only in-frame clones, not every one. The data show more than 100,000 clones, 75% to 90% seen once. Here the sequenced sample was peripheral blood, taken on day 0 of AZD1222 vaccination. The sequence derives from an adult in good health. The chain employs TRBV25-1 and TRBJ2-7; no reliable D call. The CDR3 protein is CASSALNEQYF. The CDR3 DNA reads as TGTGCCAGCAGTGCGTTGAACGAGCAGTACTTC.